The rows below give T cell receptor beta chains drawn from one sample of a study of T cells after yellow fever vaccination. One entry per CDR3 protein results from TCRdb running MiXCR on the 5' RACE reads. The sample lists approximately 550,000 distinct CDR3 sequences, roughly 14% occurring once. The starting material was PBMCs, obtained on the day of the yellow fever booster vaccination. The receptors were sampled from a man aged 30 to 45 who received the YFV17D yellow fever vaccine. Both conserved end residues are part of each CDR3. Fields, in order: clone size, J gene, V gene, D gene, CDR3 protein, CDR3 DNA. D genes are given only for firm matches. Some rows mark clone size as missing; the rest say once, few, many or name a class of expanded clone.

clone size: -; J gene: TRBJ2-7; V gene: TRBV7-2; D gene: -; CDR3 protein: CASSLVLGYEQYF; CDR3 DNA: TGTGCCAGCAGCTTAGTCCTCGGGTACGAGCAGTACTTC
clone size: many; J gene: TRBJ1-2; V gene: TRBV7-2; D gene: -; CDR3 protein: CASSSTGAGLNYGYTF; CDR3 DNA: TGTGCCAGCAGCTCTACCGGGGCAGGGCTAAACTATGGCTACACCTTC
clone size: -; J gene: TRBJ2-2; V gene: TRBV9; D gene: -; CDR3 protein: CASSVALAANTGELFF; CDR3 DNA: TGTGCCAGCAGCGTAGCCTTAGCGGCGAACACCGGGGAGCTGTTTTTT
clone size: few; J gene: TRBJ2-5; V gene: TRBV28; D gene: -; CDR3 protein: CASSFMAGNQETQYF; CDR3 DNA: TGTGCCAGCAGTTTTATGGCGGGAAATCAAGAGACCCAGTACTTC
clone size: few; J gene: TRBJ2-7; V gene: TRBV11-2; D gene: -; CDR3 protein: CASSAYYEQYF; CDR3 DNA: TGTGCCAGCAGCGCTTATTACGAGCAGTACTTC
clone size: -; J gene: TRBJ2-7; V gene: TRBV20-1; D gene: TRBD1; CDR3 protein: CSATLRDRGYEQYF; CDR3 DNA: TGCAGTGCTACACTCCGGGACAGGGGCTACGAGCAGTACTTC
clone size: few; J gene: TRBJ2-5; V gene: TRBV12-3/TRBV12-4; D gene: -; CDR3 protein: CASSLGTRSMAQYF; CDR3 DNA: TGTGCCAGCAGTTTAGGGACGCGGTCCATGGCCCAGTACTTC
clone size: -; J gene: TRBJ1-3; V gene: TRBV12-3/TRBV12-4; D gene: -; CDR3 protein: CASSHQTSSGNTIYF; CDR3 DNA: TGTGCCAGCAGTCACCAGACGAGCTCTGGAAACACCATATATTTT
clone size: -; J gene: TRBJ2-7; V gene: TRBV4-2; D gene: TRBD2; CDR3 protein: CASRGGGMSEQYF; CDR3 DNA: TGTGCCAGTCGTGGGGGAGGGATGAGCGAGCAGTACTTC
clone size: many; J gene: TRBJ2-5; V gene: TRBV6-2/TRBV6-3; D gene: -; CDR3 protein: CASTDPTGNLQETQYF; CDR3 DNA: TGTGCCAGCACCGACCCCACCGGGAACCTCCAAGAGACCCAGTACTTC
clone size: few; J gene: TRBJ2-7; V gene: TRBV3-1; D gene: TRBD1; CDR3 protein: CASSWKTGNIVDEQYF; CDR3 DNA: TGTGCCAGCAGTTGGAAGACAGGGAATATAGTTGACGAGCAGTACTTC
clone size: -; J gene: TRBJ2-1; V gene: TRBV20-1; D gene: -; CDR3 protein: CCARDTQAVSYNEQFF; CDR3 DNA: TGCTGTGCTAGAGACACCCAAGCGGTCTCCTACAATGAGCAGTTCTTC
clone size: -; J gene: TRBJ2-1; V gene: TRBV20-1; D gene: TRBD2; CDR3 protein: CSARRPSGRFYEQFF; CDR3 DNA: TGCAGTGCTAGGAGGCCTAGCGGGAGGTTTTATGAGCAGTTCTTC
clone size: -; J gene: TRBJ2-7; V gene: TRBV7-9; D gene: TRBD1; CDR3 protein: CASSPKGQVSYEQYF; CDR3 DNA: TGTGCCAGCAGCCCCAAGGGACAGGTCTCTTACGAGCAGTACTTC
clone size: -; J gene: TRBJ2-1; V gene: TRBV15; D gene: -; CDR3 protein: CATSRDLEYNEQFF; CDR3 DNA: TGTGCCACCAGCAGAGACCTAGAATACAATGAGCAGTTCTTC
clone size: few; J gene: TRBJ2-7; V gene: TRBV7-2; D gene: -; CDR3 protein: CASSPGWGSYEQYF; CDR3 DNA: TGTGCCAGCAGTCCAGGGTGGGGGTCCTACGAGCAGTACTTC
clone size: -; J gene: TRBJ2-4; V gene: TRBV7-6; D gene: -; CDR3 protein: CASSPGTAKNIQYF; CDR3 DNA: TGTGCCAGCAGCCCTGGGACAGCCAAAAACATTCAGTACTTC
clone size: -; J gene: TRBJ1-6; V gene: TRBV28; D gene: -; CDR3 protein: CASSLDRGHSPLHF; CDR3 DNA: TGTGCCAGCAGTTTGGACCGGGGGCACTCACCCCTCCACTTT
clone size: few; J gene: TRBJ2-3; V gene: TRBV20-1; D gene: -; CDR3 protein: CSASPGANTDTQYF; CDR3 DNA: TGCAGTGCTAGCCCGGGAGCGAACACAGATACGCAGTATTTT
clone size: -; J gene: TRBJ1-5; V gene: TRBV20-1; D gene: -; CDR3 protein: CSAARDLHTNQPQHF; CDR3 DNA: TGCAGTGCCGCTAGGGACCTCCATACTAATCAGCCCCAGCATTTT
clone size: -; J gene: TRBJ2-1; V gene: TRBV20-1; D gene: TRBD2; CDR3 protein: CSARRGGFSYNEQFF; CDR3 DNA: TGCAGTGCTAGGCGGGGGGGATTCTCCTACAATGAGCAGTTCTTC
clone size: few; J gene: TRBJ2-5; V gene: TRBV20-1; D gene: -; CDR3 protein: CSSRHQYQETQYF; CDR3 DNA: TGCAGTAGTCGACACCAGTACCAAGAGACCCAGTACTTC
clone size: few; J gene: TRBJ2-3; V gene: TRBV25-1; D gene: TRBD2; CDR3 protein: CASSEYYGRPDTQYF; CDR3 DNA: TGTGCCAGCAGTGAATATTACGGGAGGCCAGATACGCAGTATTTT
clone size: few; J gene: TRBJ2-1; V gene: TRBV10-3; D gene: -; CDR3 protein: CAITPGSSSYNEQFF; CDR3 DNA: TGTGCCATCACCCCCGGGTCGAGCTCCTACAATGAGCAGTTCTTC
clone size: few; J gene: TRBJ2-7; V gene: TRBV7-2; D gene: -; CDR3 protein: CASSAHFNYEQYF; CDR3 DNA: TGTGCCAGCAGCGCCCACTTTAACTACGAGCAGTACTTC
clone size: -; J gene: TRBJ1-2; V gene: TRBV28; D gene: -; CDR3 protein: CASSFAGGYTF; CDR3 DNA: TGTGCCAGCAGTTTTGCCGGGGGCTACACCTTC
clone size: -; J gene: TRBJ2-3; V gene: TRBV18; D gene: -; CDR3 protein: CASSPERNTDTQYF; CDR3 DNA: TGTGCCAGCTCACCCGAACGGAATACGGATACGCAGTATTTT
clone size: -; J gene: TRBJ2-7; V gene: TRBV20-1; D gene: TRBD2; CDR3 protein: CSARASGRIYEQYF; CDR3 DNA: TGCAGTGCTAGGGCTAGCGGGCGCATCTACGAGCAGTACTTC
clone size: few; J gene: TRBJ2-7; V gene: TRBV6-5; D gene: -; CDR3 protein: CASSPSVALPEQYF; CDR3 DNA: TGTGCCAGCAGTCCCTCGGTCGCCCTCCCCGAGCAGTACTTC
clone size: -; J gene: TRBJ1-2; V gene: TRBV20-1; D gene: TRBD1; CDR3 protein: CSAKDRAGPYCYTF; CDR3 DNA: TGCAGTGCCAAAGACAGGGCAGGTCCCTATTGCTACACCTTC
clone size: -; J gene: TRBJ2-7; V gene: TRBV24-1; D gene: TRBD1; CDR3 protein: CAAGTGGNEQYF; CDR3 DNA: TGTGCCGCCGGGACAGGGGGGAACGAGCAGTACTTC
clone size: -; J gene: TRBJ2-7; V gene: TRBV5-5; D gene: -; CDR3 protein: CASSLMGVGPYEQYF; CDR3 DNA: TGTGCCAGCAGCCTCATGGGCGTCGGACCCTACGAGCAGTACTTC
clone size: -; J gene: TRBJ2-3; V gene: TRBV29-1; D gene: -; CDR3 protein: CSAAGGVGTDTQYF; CDR3 DNA: TGCAGCGCAGCCGGGGGAGTAGGCACAGATACGCAGTATTTT
clone size: -; J gene: TRBJ2-1; V gene: TRBV20-1; D gene: -; CDR3 protein: CSARDTVFSYNEQFF; CDR3 DNA: TGCAGTGCTAGAGATACGGTTTTCTCCTACAATGAGCAGTTCTTC
clone size: -; J gene: TRBJ2-7; V gene: TRBV6-2/TRBV6-3; D gene: TRBD2; CDR3 protein: CASSPPGREFHEQYF; CDR3 DNA: TGTGCCAGCAGTCCTCCCGGGCGGGAGTTCCACGAGCAGTACTTC
clone size: few; J gene: TRBJ2-5; V gene: TRBV3-1; D gene: -; CDR3 protein: CASSRSPNDQETQYF; CDR3 DNA: TGTGCCAGCAGCCGCAGCCCGAACGACCAAGAGACCCAGTACTTC
clone size: -; J gene: TRBJ2-1; V gene: TRBV28; D gene: TRBD1; CDR3 protein: CASSSVPFTGTGLDEQFF; CDR3 DNA: TGTGCCAGCAGTTCTGTCCCCTTTACCGGGACAGGGCTGGATGAGCAGTTCTTC
clone size: few; J gene: TRBJ1-2; V gene: TRBV3-1; D gene: -; CDR3 protein: CASSQINYGYTF; CDR3 DNA: TGTGCCAGCAGCCAGATTAACTATGGCTACACCTTC
clone size: -; J gene: TRBJ2-3; V gene: TRBV18; D gene: -; CDR3 protein: CASSPLEGWATDTQYF; CDR3 DNA: TGTGCCAGCTCACCTCTGGAGGGGTGGGCCACAGATACGCAGTATTTT